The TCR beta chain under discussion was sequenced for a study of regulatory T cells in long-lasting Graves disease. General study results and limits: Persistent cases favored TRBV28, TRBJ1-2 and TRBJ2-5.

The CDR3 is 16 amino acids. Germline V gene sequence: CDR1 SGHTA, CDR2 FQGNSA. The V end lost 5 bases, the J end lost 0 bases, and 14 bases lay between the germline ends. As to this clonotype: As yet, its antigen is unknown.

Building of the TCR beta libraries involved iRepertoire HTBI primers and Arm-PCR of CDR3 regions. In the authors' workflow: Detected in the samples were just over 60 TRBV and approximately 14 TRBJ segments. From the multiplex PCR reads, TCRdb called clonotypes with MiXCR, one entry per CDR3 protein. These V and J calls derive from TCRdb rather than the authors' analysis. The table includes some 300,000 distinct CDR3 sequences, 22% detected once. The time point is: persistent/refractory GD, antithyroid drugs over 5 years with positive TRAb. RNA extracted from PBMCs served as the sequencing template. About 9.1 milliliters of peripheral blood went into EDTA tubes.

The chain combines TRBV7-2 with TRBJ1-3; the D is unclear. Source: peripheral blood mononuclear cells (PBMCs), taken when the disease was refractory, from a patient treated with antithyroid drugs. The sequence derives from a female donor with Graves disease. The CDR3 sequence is CASSTGWDSSGNTIYF. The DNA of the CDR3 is TGTGCCAGCAGCACCGGTTGGGATTCCTCTGGAAACACCATATATTTT.